What follows are 13 T cell receptor beta chains derived from one specimen sequenced in a study of tumor-infiltrating lymphocytes in primary liver carcinoma (dated by TCRdb to the late 2010s). Blood RNA was extracted from unsorted whole blood with TRIzol reagent; germline DNA came from the DNeasy Blood & Tissue kit. TCRdb records Illumina HiSeq 2500 as the sequencer. A constant-region primer and ProtoScript II reverse transcriptase were used to reverse-transcribe TCRbeta-specific cDNA from roughly 0.55 ug total RNA. Construction of the TCRbeta libraries relied on three nested rounds of multiplex PCR, following a slightly modified ARM-PCR procedure. Each of the first two PCR rounds ran for approximately 10 cycles and used multiplex TRBV1-TRBV30 forward primers together with a Cbeta reverse primer. Clones were called with MiXCR by TCRdb after fastp trimmed the public reads at Q25, and only in-frame beta chains were retained. Records with the same CDR3 protein are collapsed into one entry carrying the most frequent genes and DNA. The sample table shows hundreds of thousands of distinct CDR3 sequences, and 60% to 80% are seen once. The ten largest clones add up to approximately 9.4% of the sample.

Sequencing was performed on peripheral blood. These receptors came from a man between 40 and 49 years old with primary liver carcinoma and hepatitis B virus infection.

A remark on this clonotype: Mismatch with germline at one junction end may stem from a read error. The V and J genes are TRBV11-2 and TRBJ2-1, with D perhaps TRBD1 (5 bases). CDR1 is SGHAT, CDR2 FQNNGV, per germline. This CDR3 comprises 15 residues. The CDR3 region has the DNA TGTGCCAACAGCTTAGAATTTAGGGGAAGGGATAAGCAGTTCTTC. It encodes CANSLEFRGRDKQFF.

This sequence joins TRBV5-1 and TRBJ2-1; D gene uncertain. The CDR3 has 15 amino acids. CDR1 is SGHRS, CDR2 YFSETQ, per germline. V shed 0 bases and J shed 0 bases, with 7 bases lying between them. The CDR3 DNA sequence: TGCGCCAGCAGCTTGGCCAGGCGCTCCTACAATGAGCAGTTCTTC. As protein: CASSLARRSYNEQFF. Together with reference TRBV5-1 and TRBJ2-1, the CDR3 gives the full variable domain: KAGVTQTPRYLIKTRGQQVTLSCSPISGHRSVSWYQQTPGQGLQFLFEYFSETQRNKGNFPGRFSGRQFSNSRSEMNVSTLELGDSALYLCASSLARRSYNEQFFGPGTRLTVL.

The gene calls are TRBV7-8 and TRBJ2-3; 8 nucleotides agree with TRBD2. V gave up 0 bases and J gave up 2 bases; unmatched junction bases: 16. The CDR3 runs to 20 residues. Germline V gene data show CDR1 as SGHVS and CDR2 as FQNEAQ. CDR3 residues: CASSLATLAGYRDYTDTQYF. CDR3 sequence (DNA): TGTGCCAGCAGCTTAGCGACCCTAGCGGGTTACAGAGATTACACAGATACGCAGTATTTT.

Worth noting for this clonotype: A much larger clone lies a single base off, so this may be a read error. This chain connects TRBV4-1 to TRBJ2-7; D uncertain. This CDR3 is built from 16 residues. Germline V gene sequence: CDR1 MGHRA, CDR2 YSYEKL. The CDR3 DNA sequence: TGCTCCAGCAGCCCAGACGACCGGTCGAGCTCCTACGAGCAGTACTTC. Its translation is CSSSPDDRSSSYEQYF.

The CDR3 loop is CASSHGINTEAFF. The DNA of the CDR3 is TGTGCCAGCAGCCATGGGATTAACACTGAAGCTTTCTTT. This chain connects TRBV14 to TRBJ1-1; no reliable D call. V lost 3 bases to trimming and J lost 2 bases, with 7 bases between them. The germline gives CDR1 SGHDN, CDR2 FVKESK. The CDR3 runs 13 residues.

As to this clonotype: One base away lies a much larger clone, so this may be a sequencing read error. This is likely a read error, given that the CDR3 carries no conserved phenylalanine or tryptophan at its end. The V gene is TRBV6-2 or TRBV6-3, the J gene TRBJ2-3; 11 positions agree with TRBD2. The CDR3 consists of 18 residues. J gave up 3 bases and V 6 bases, and 14 bases lay outside the gene matches. Germline CDR1 and CDR2: MNHEY and SVGEGT. CDR3 nucleotide sequence: TGTGCCAGCAGCCGCCCGGGACTAGCGGCAGGCCGTACAGATACGCAGTATTTA. It specifies CASSRPGLAAGRTDTQYL.

This clonotype was counted at least ten times. The chain recombines TRBV4-1 with TRBJ2-1; 8 bases agree with TRBD2. V was pared by 0 bases and J by 7 bases, with 8 bases of the junction left unmatched. The germline CDR1 and CDR2 sequences are MGHRA and YSYEKL. The CDR3 contains 16 residues. The CDR3 here is CASSQDLSGRGNEQFF. CDR3 in DNA: TGCGCCAGCAGCCAAGATTTAAGCGGGAGAGGGAATGAGCAGTTCTTC.

This clonotype counts as medium-sized. The chain couples TRBV5-4 to TRBJ2-1, with 10 bases fitting TRBD2. This CDR3 region has 16 residues. V dropped 0 bases and J dropped 8; count of bases not matched to a gene: 8. Germline CDR1 reads SGHNT; CDR2 reads YYREEE (reference sequence). The chain's CDR3 is CASSLGSSGSKDEQFF. CDR3 coding DNA: TGTGCCAGCAGCTTGGGGTCTAGCGGGAGCAAGGATGAGCAGTTCTTC.

This clonotype came up once. The genes are TRBV28 and TRBJ1-6, with unresolved D. CDR3 length: 11 residues. Between the trimmed V and J ends, which lost 5 bases and 15 bases, there was a span of 11 bases. From germline, CDR1 is MDHEN and CDR2 SYDVKM. The CDR3 nucleotides are TGTGCCAGCAGTGACCTTGATCTCCTCCACTTT. Translating it yields CASSDLDLLHF.

This clonotype was counted only a few times. Just one base apart from a much larger clone, this may be a read error. The chain employs TRBV29-1 and TRBJ2-7; 10 positions agree with TRBD2. CDR3 length equals 13 residues. V trimming: 4 bases; J trimming: 7 bases; junction bases outside the gene matches: 7. The germline V gene encodes CDR1 SQVTM and CDR2 ANQGSEA. The CDR3 DNA is TGCAGCGTTGGGGGGACTAGCGTGATTGAGCAGTACTTC. Amino acid sequence: CSVGGTSVIEQYF.

The rearrangement links TRBV5-1 to TRBJ2-7; the match to TRBD1 covers 8 bases. V trimming: 1 base; J trimming: 9 bases; junction bases outside the gene matches: 9. Germline V gene lookup returns CDR1 SGHRS and CDR2 YFSETQ. The CDR3 is 14 amino acids. Here the CDR3 reads CASSLSGTGDVQYF. For the CDR3, the DNA is TGCGCCAGCAGCTTGTCCGGGACAGGAGATGTGCAGTACTTC.

V is TRBV5-1 and J is TRBJ2-5; no firm D call. The germline V gene has CDR1 SGHRS and CDR2 YFSETQ. V was shortened by 1 base and J by 2 bases, with 15 bases between the two germline ends. There are 16 residues in the CDR3. CDR3 sequence: CASSLRSTSLQETQYF. CDR3 DNA sequence: TGCGCCAGCAGCTTGCGGAGCACCAGCCTACAAGAGACCCAGTACTTC.

Points on this clonotype: One junction end does not reproduce the germline sequence, and a read error may be involved. The chain recombines TRBV7-9 with TRBJ1-1; unclear D gene. The length of the CDR3 is 13 residues. The germline V gene encodes CDR1 SEHNR and CDR2 FQNEAQ (reference sequence). The CDR3: CASSLFGNTEASF. CDR3 nucleotide sequence: TGTGCCAGCAGCTTATTTGGCAACACTGAAGCTTCCTTT.